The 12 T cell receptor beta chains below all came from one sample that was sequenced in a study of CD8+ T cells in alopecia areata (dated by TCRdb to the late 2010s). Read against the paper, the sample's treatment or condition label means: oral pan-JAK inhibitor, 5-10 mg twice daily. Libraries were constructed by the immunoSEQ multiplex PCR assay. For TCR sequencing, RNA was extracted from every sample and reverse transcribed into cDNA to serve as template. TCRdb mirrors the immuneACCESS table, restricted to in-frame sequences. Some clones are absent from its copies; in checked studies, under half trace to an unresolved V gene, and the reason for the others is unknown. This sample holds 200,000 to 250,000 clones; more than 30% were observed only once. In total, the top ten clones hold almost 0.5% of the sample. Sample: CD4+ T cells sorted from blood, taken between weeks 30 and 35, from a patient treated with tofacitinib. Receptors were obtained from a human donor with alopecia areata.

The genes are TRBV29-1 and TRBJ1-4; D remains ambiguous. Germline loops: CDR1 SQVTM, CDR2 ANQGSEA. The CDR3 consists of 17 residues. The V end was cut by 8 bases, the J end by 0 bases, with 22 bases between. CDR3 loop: CSLLVAGAYATNEKLFF. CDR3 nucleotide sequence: TGCAGCCTCCTCGTGGCAGGAGCATATGCAACTAATGAAAAACTGTTTTTT.

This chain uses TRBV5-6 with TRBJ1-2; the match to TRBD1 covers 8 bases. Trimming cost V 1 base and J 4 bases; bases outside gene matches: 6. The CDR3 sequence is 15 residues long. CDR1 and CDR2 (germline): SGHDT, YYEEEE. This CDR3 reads CASSLKQGVSYGYTF. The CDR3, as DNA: TGTGCCAGCAGCTTGAAACAGGGGGTTTCCTATGGCTACACCTTC.

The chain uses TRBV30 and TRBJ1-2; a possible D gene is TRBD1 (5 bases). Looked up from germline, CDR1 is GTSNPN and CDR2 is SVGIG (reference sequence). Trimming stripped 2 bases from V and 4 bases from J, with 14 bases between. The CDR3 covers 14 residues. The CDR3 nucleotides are TGTGCCTGGAGTCCCCTCACAGGCATCTATGGCTACACCTTC. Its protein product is CAWSPLTGIYGYTF. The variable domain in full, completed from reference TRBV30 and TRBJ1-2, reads SQTIHQWPATLVQPVGSPLSLECTVEGTSNPNLYWYRQAAGRGLQLLFYSVGIGQISSEVPQNLSASRPQDRQFILSSKKLLLSDSGFYLCAWSPLTGIYGYTFGSGTRLTVV.

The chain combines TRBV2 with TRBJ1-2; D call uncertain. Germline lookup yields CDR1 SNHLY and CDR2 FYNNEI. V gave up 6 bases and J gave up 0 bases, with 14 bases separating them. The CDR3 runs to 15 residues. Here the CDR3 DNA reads TGTGCCAGCAGGTACACAGCGAACCCTAACTATGGCTACACCTTC. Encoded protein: CASRYTANPNYGYTF.

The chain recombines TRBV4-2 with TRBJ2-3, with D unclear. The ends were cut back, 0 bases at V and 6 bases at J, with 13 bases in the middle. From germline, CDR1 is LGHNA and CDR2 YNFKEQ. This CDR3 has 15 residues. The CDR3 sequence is CASSQDTKLKDTQYF. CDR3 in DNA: TGTGCCAGCAGCCAAGATACCAAGCTGAAGGATACGCAGTATTTT.

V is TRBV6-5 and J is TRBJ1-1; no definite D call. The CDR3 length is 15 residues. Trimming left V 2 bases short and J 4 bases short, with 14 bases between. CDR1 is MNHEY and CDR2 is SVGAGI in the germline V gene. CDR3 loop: CASSYTNSRGTEAFF. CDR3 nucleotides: TGTGCCAGCAGTTACACAAACAGCCGTGGCACTGAAGCTTTCTTT.

The CDR3 DNA is TGTGCCTGGAGTACGGATACTGGAAACACCATATATTTT. Protein product: CAWSTDTGNTIYF. The chain is built from TRBV30 and TRBJ1-3; no definite D call. Trimming stripped 2 bases from V and 2 bases from J, with 7 bases between. This CDR3 comprises 13 residues. CDR1 is GTSNPN, CDR2 SVGIG, per germline (reference sequence).

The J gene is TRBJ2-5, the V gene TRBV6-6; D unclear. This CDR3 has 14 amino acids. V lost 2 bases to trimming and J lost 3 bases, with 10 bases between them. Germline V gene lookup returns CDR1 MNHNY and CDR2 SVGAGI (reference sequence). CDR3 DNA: TGTGCCAGCAGTTACGGTGGCAATAAAGAGACCCAGTACTTC. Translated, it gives CASSYGGNKETQYF.

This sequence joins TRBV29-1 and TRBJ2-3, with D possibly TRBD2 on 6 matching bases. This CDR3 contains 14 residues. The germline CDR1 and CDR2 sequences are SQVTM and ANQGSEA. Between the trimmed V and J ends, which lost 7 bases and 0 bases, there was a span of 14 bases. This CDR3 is CSGGRLVSTDTQYF. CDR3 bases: TGCAGCGGTGGGAGACTAGTCAGCACAGATACGCAGTATTTT.

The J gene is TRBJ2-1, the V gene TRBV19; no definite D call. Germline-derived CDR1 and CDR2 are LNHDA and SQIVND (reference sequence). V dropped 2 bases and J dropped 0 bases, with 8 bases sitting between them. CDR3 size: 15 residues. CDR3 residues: CASSIQHSSYNEQFF. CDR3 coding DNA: TGTGCCAGTAGTATACAACACAGCTCCTACAATGAGCAGTTCTTC.

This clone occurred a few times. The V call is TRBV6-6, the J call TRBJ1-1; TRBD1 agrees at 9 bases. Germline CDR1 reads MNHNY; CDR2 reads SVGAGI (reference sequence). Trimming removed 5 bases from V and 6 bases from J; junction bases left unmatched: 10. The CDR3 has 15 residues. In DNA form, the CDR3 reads TGTGCCAGCAGTCCTAGAACAGGGGGCTTAGCTGAAGCTTTCTTT. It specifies CASSPRTGGLAEAFF.

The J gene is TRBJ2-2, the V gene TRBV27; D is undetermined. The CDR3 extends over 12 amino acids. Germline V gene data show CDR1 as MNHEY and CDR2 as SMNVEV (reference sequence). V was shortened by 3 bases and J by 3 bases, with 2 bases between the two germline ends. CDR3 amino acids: CASSFDTGELFF. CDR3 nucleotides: TGTGCCAGCAGTTTTGACACCGGGGAGCTGTTTTTT.